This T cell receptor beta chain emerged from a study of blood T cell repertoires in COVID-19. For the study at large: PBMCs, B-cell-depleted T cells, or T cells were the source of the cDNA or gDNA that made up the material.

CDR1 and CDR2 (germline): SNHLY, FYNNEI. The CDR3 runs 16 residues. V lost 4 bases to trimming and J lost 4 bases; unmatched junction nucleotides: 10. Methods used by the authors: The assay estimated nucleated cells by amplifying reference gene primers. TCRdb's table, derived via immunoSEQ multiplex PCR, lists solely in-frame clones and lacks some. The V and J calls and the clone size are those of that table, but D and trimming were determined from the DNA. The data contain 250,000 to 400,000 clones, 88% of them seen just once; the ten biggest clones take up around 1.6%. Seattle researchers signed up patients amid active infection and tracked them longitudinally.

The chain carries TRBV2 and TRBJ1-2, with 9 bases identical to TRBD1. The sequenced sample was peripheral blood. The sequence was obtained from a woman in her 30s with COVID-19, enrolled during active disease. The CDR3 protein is CASSVQGAYSSYGYTF. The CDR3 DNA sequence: TGTGCCAGCAGTGTACAGGGGGCTTACTCTTCCTATGGCTACACCTTC. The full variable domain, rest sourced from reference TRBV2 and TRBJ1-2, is EPEVTQTPSHQVTQMGQEVILRCVPISNHLYFYWYRQILGQKVEFLVSFYNNEISEKSEIFDDQFSVERPDGSNFTLKIRSTKLEDSAMYFCASSVQGAYSSYGYTFGSGTRLTVV.